Following are 5 T cell receptor beta chains from one sample sequenced in a study of beta chain features in type 1 diabetes. Since all of the isolated RNA was reverse transcribed, expressed TCRB transcripts were what got sequenced. Only in-frame clones appear in the TCRdb table, and some are missing; sequencing was by immunoSEQ multiplex PCR. The data show just over 600,000 clones, 15% to 19% seen once. The sample consisted of naive CD4+ T cells from blood. All receptors derive from a young man in good health.

This clone was counted only a few times. The V and J genes are TRBV5-4 and TRBJ2-5, with a tentative D call TRBD2 (5 bases). Trimming removed 6 bases at V and 2 bases at J, with 8 bases between. In germline, CDR1 is SGHNT, CDR2 YYREEE (reference sequence). This CDR3 spans 12 amino acids. The CDR3 nucleotides are TGTGCCAGCAACCGGGGTCAAGAGACCCAGTACTTC. Protein sequence: CASNRGQETQYF.

This chain joins TRBV12-5 and TRBJ2-3; TRBD1 aligns across 8 bases. CDR3 length: 16 amino acids. The germline V gene encodes CDR1 LGHNT and CDR2 FRNRAP. V shed 4 bases, J shed 4 bases, and the junction held 10 bases outside the gene matches. CDR3 residues: CASGSFGQGDADTQYF. CDR3 in DNA: TGTGCTAGTGGTTCCTTCGGACAGGGTGACGCAGATACGCAGTATTTT.

As regards this clone: The same CDR3 also results from other DNA sequences found in this sample. The rearrangement uses TRBV30 and TRBJ2-7, with D hard to call. V lost 0 bases to trimming and J lost 2 bases, with 5 bases between them. The CDR3 runs 12 residues. Looked up from germline, CDR1 is GTSNPN and CDR2 is SVGIG (reference sequence). CDR3: CAWSVGPYEQYF. CDR3 bases: TGTGCCTGGAGTGTAGGTCCCTACGAGCAGTACTTC.

The CDR3 nucleotides are TGTGCCAGCAGTCCACAGGTTATACAGGGTGTCGAGCAGTACTTC. It codes for CASSPQVIQGVEQYF. The chain joins TRBV6-5 to TRBJ2-7, with a tentative D call TRBD1 (6 bases). Trimming left V 5 bases short and J 6 bases short, with 20 bases between. The CDR3 length is 15 residues. Per germline, CDR1 MNHEY and CDR2 SVGAGI.

This clone came up a few times. This chain joins TRBV7-9 and TRBJ2-3, with 10 nucleotides matching TRBD2. J gave up 0 bases and V 4 bases, and 1 base lay outside the gene matches. The germline V gene encodes CDR1 SEHNR and CDR2 FQNEAQ (reference sequence). The CDR3 has 15 residues. Here the CDR3 reads CASSWTSGSTDTQYF. The CDR3 DNA reads as TGTGCCAGCAGCTGGACTAGCGGTAGCACAGATACGCAGTATTTT.